These T cell receptor beta chains were read from a single sample in a study of HIV-infected patients and healthy controls. TCRdb re-called the 5' RACE reads with MiXCR, one entry per CDR3 protein. Here the sample spans more than 15,000 distinct CDR3 sequences, roughly 19% being singletons. Sequencing was done on a sample of CD8+ T cells from blood. These receptors all come from a human donor in good health. Both conserved end residues are part of each CDR3. The D gene is left open where the match is weak. A row's size may be missing; if present it is once, few, many or a size class.

clone size: NA; J gene: TRBJ2-1; D gene: TRBD2; V gene: TRBV20-1; CDR3 DNA: TGCAGTGCTCTACTAGCGGGAGACCCTAGGAATGAGCAGTTCTTC; CDR3 protein: CSALLAGDPRNEQFF
clone size: NA; J gene: TRBJ2-2; D gene: NA; V gene: TRBV15; CDR3 DNA: TGTGCCACCAGGACAAGATCGGACCCCAACACCGGGGAGCTGTTTTTT; CDR3 protein: CATRTRSDPNTGELFF
clone size: few; J gene: TRBJ1-1; D gene: NA; V gene: TRBV4-1; CDR3 DNA: TGCGCCAGCAGCCAAGAAGGGGGGGAAGTTGAAGCTTTCTTT; CDR3 protein: CASSQEGGEVEAFF
clone size: few; J gene: TRBJ1-1; D gene: NA; V gene: TRBV10-3; CDR3 DNA: TGTGCCATCAGTGAGTTCGCACCCTCCACTGAAGCTTTCTTT; CDR3 protein: CAISEFAPSTEAFF
clone size: NA; J gene: TRBJ1-3; D gene: NA; V gene: TRBV4-2; CDR3 DNA: TGTGCCAGCAGCCAAGATTTAAGGGTCTATGACATTAGTTGGGCTAACTCTGGAAACACCATATATTTT; CDR3 protein: CASSQDLRVYDISWANSGNTIYF
clone size: once; J gene: TRBJ2-7; D gene: NA; V gene: TRBV29-1; CDR3 DNA: TGCAGCGTGAAACAAGGTGCCTACGAGCAGTACTTC; CDR3 protein: CSVKQGAYEQYF
clone size: many; J gene: TRBJ2-7; D gene: TRBD1; V gene: TRBV7-8; CDR3 DNA: TGTGCCAGCAGCTTTAGAGACAGGGGACCCTACGAGCAGTACTTC; CDR3 protein: CASSFRDRGPYEQYF
clone size: many; J gene: TRBJ2-3; D gene: NA; V gene: TRBV7-3; CDR3 DNA: TGTGCCAGCAGCTTATACGGGAGTGCAGCCGATACGCAGTATTTT; CDR3 protein: CASSLYGSAADTQYF
clone size: NA; J gene: TRBJ2-7; D gene: TRBD2; V gene: TRBV18; CDR3 DNA: TGTGCCAGCTCACCGCTACTAGCGGGAACCAACCACGAGCAGTACTTC; CDR3 protein: CASSPLLAGTNHEQYF
clone size: NA; J gene: TRBJ2-1; D gene: TRBD2; V gene: TRBV7-9; CDR3 DNA: TGTGCCAGCAGCTCCGAGGTAGCGGGAGCCTACAATGAGCAGTTCTTC; CDR3 protein: CASSSEVAGAYNEQFF
clone size: NA; J gene: TRBJ1-1; D gene: NA; V gene: TRBV5-1; CDR3 DNA: TGCGCCAGCAGCTTGGCTCTGGGAATGAACACTGAAGCTTTCTTT; CDR3 protein: CASSLALGMNTEAFF
clone size: few; J gene: TRBJ2-5; D gene: NA; V gene: TRBV2; CDR3 DNA: TGTGCCAGCAGCCCAACGGCCAGCGAGACCCAGTACTTC; CDR3 protein: CASSPTASETQYF
clone size: many; J gene: TRBJ2-7; D gene: TRBD1; V gene: TRBV5-1; CDR3 DNA: TGCGCCAGCAGCTGGGCCTCGGGACAGTCCTACGAGCAGTACTTC; CDR3 protein: CASSWASGQSYEQYF
clone size: many; J gene: TRBJ2-7; D gene: NA; V gene: TRBV5-1; CDR3 DNA: TGCGCCAGCAGCCAGGGGTTTGGTCTAGCGAGGTACGAGCAGTACTTC; CDR3 protein: CASSQGFGLARYEQYF
clone size: many; J gene: TRBJ1-5; D gene: NA; V gene: TRBV28; CDR3 DNA: TGTGCCAGCAGTTTACCCCACGGGGGTAGGAATCAGCCCCAGCATTTT; CDR3 protein: CASSLPHGGRNQPQHF
clone size: few; J gene: TRBJ2-7; D gene: NA; V gene: TRBV14; CDR3 DNA: TGTGCCAGCAGCCACACCTACGAGCAGTACTTC; CDR3 protein: CASSHTYEQYF
clone size: few; J gene: TRBJ2-1; D gene: NA; V gene: TRBV27; CDR3 DNA: TGTGCCAGCAGTTTAGTCCCTAGTCCATCCTACAATGAGCAGTTCTTC; CDR3 protein: CASSLVPSPSYNEQFF
clone size: few; J gene: TRBJ2-1; D gene: TRBD2; V gene: TRBV12-3/TRBV12-4; CDR3 DNA: TGTGCCAGCAGTCTCCTGATAGCGGGAGCCCACAATGAGCAGTTCTTC; CDR3 protein: CASSLLIAGAHNEQFF
clone size: NA; J gene: TRBJ1-1; D gene: NA; V gene: TRBV19; CDR3 DNA: TGTGCCAGTAGTACAACAGGGAACACTGAAGCTTTCTTT; CDR3 protein: CASSTTGNTEAFF
clone size: many; J gene: TRBJ2-1; D gene: NA; V gene: TRBV12-3/TRBV12-4; CDR3 DNA: TGTGCCAGCAGTTTAGTTCCGGCCTACAATGAGCAGTTCTTC; CDR3 protein: CASSLVPAYNEQFF
clone size: medium-sized; J gene: TRBJ2-4; D gene: NA; V gene: TRBV2; CDR3 DNA: TGTGCCAGCAGTGAATTTGTAGGGAACATTCAGTACTTC; CDR3 protein: CASSEFVGNIQYF
clone size: few; J gene: TRBJ2-3; D gene: TRBD1; V gene: TRBV10-3; CDR3 DNA: TGTGCCATCAGTGAGACAGGGGCCGCCACAGATACGCAGTATTTT; CDR3 protein: CAISETGAATDTQYF
clone size: many; J gene: TRBJ1-4; D gene: NA; V gene: TRBV9; CDR3 DNA: TGTGCCAGCAGCCCCCGGGAAATTGCAACTAATGAAAAACTGTTTTTT; CDR3 protein: CASSPREIATNEKLFF
clone size: few; J gene: TRBJ2-7; D gene: TRBD2; V gene: TRBV9; CDR3 DNA: TGTGCCAGCAGCCCCGGGACTAGCGAATTCTCCTACGAGCAGTACTTC; CDR3 protein: CASSPGTSEFSYEQYF
clone size: NA; J gene: TRBJ2-2; D gene: NA; V gene: TRBV4-1; CDR3 DNA: TGCGCCAGCTCTGGGGGCGGGGAGCTGTTTTTT; CDR3 protein: CASSGGGELFF
clone size: many; J gene: TRBJ2-3; D gene: NA; V gene: TRBV6-6; CDR3 DNA: TGTGCCAGCAGTTACACCATCACAGATACGCAGTATTTT; CDR3 protein: CASSYTITDTQYF
clone size: NA; J gene: TRBJ2-1; D gene: TRBD2; V gene: TRBV29-1; CDR3 DNA: TGCAGCGTTGAAGTCCCGGGACTAGCGGGGGGGACGCAGTTCTTC; CDR3 protein: CSVEVPGLAGGTQFF
clone size: few; J gene: TRBJ2-7; D gene: TRBD1; V gene: TRBV7-6; CDR3 DNA: TGTGCCAGCACCCCCGGACAGGGGGCGAACTACGAGCAGTACTTC; CDR3 protein: CASTPGQGANYEQYF
clone size: NA; J gene: TRBJ2-7; D gene: NA; V gene: TRBV5-4; CDR3 DNA: TGTGCCAGCAGCTTGGGTTCGGACGGCGAGCAGTACTTC; CDR3 protein: CASSLGSDGEQYF
clone size: many; J gene: TRBJ2-2; D gene: NA; V gene: TRBV2; CDR3 DNA: TGTGCCAGCGAGGGCAGGGCCACCGGGGAGCTGTTTTTT; CDR3 protein: CASEGRATGELFF
clone size: medium-sized; J gene: TRBJ1-1; D gene: TRBD1; V gene: TRBV6-6; CDR3 DNA: TGTGCCAGCAGTTCCCCTGACAGGGGGAACACTGAAGCTTTCTTT; CDR3 protein: CASSSPDRGNTEAFF
clone size: NA; J gene: TRBJ2-7; D gene: NA; V gene: TRBV4-1; CDR3 DNA: TGCGCCAGCAGCCGGTCCCGGGACATGCCTTACTACGAGCAGTACTTC; CDR3 protein: CASSRSRDMPYYEQYF
clone size: NA; J gene: TRBJ1-5; D gene: TRBD1; V gene: TRBV4-3; CDR3 DNA: TGCGCCAGCAGTCAGGGGGGGGCTGAATCAGCCCAGCATTTT; CDR3 protein: CASSQGGAESAQHF
clone size: medium-sized; J gene: TRBJ1-1; D gene: NA; V gene: TRBV12-3/TRBV12-4; CDR3 DNA: TGTGCCAGCAGCCCCTCTCCGGGACTGCAGAACACTGAAGCTTTCTTT; CDR3 protein: CASSPSPGLQNTEAFF
clone size: NA; J gene: TRBJ1-1; D gene: NA; V gene: TRBV6-5; CDR3 DNA: TGTGCCAGCAGTTTCACGACCGGGACGGTGAACACTGAAGCTTTCTTT; CDR3 protein: CASSFTTGTVNTEAFF
clone size: NA; J gene: TRBJ2-7; D gene: TRBD2; V gene: TRBV2; CDR3 DNA: TGTGCCAGCCACGAATGGGAGAGACTAGCGGGGGACGAGCAGTACTTC; CDR3 protein: CASHEWERLAGDEQYF
clone size: many; J gene: TRBJ2-7; D gene: NA; V gene: TRBV11-3; CDR3 DNA: TGTGCCAGCAGCTTTCACCGGGGTACCTACGAGCAGTACTTC; CDR3 protein: CASSFHRGTYEQYF
clone size: many; J gene: TRBJ2-7; D gene: TRBD1; V gene: TRBV11-2; CDR3 DNA: TGTGCCAGCAGCTGGCCCCTCGGGACAGGGGAAGAGCAGTACTTC; CDR3 protein: CASSWPLGTGEEQYF
clone size: few; J gene: TRBJ1-5; D gene: NA; V gene: TRBV6-2/TRBV6-3; CDR3 DNA: TGTGCCAGCAGTCCGGGACTAATAAATCAGCCCCAGCATTTT; CDR3 protein: CASSPGLINQPQHF
clone size: NA; J gene: TRBJ1-5; D gene: NA; V gene: TRBV12-3/TRBV12-4; CDR3 DNA: TGTGCCAGCAGTTTCCGTACAGGGAATCAGCCCCAGCATTTT; CDR3 protein: CASSFRTGNQPQHF
clone size: once; J gene: TRBJ2-6; D gene: NA; V gene: TRBV10-3; CDR3 DNA: TGTGCCATCAGTGAGTCGCACTCTGGGGCCAACGTCCTGACTTTC; CDR3 protein: CAISESHSGANVLTF
clone size: few; J gene: TRBJ2-1; D gene: TRBD2; V gene: TRBV6-5; CDR3 DNA: TGTGCCAGCAGCCCCCCGGGCGGGAGATCCTACAATGAGCAGTTCTTC; CDR3 protein: CASSPPGGRSYNEQFF
clone size: NA; J gene: TRBJ2-3; D gene: NA; V gene: TRBV29-1; CDR3 DNA: TGCAGCGTTGATTCAGCTAGCACAGATACGCAGTATTTT; CDR3 protein: CSVDSASTDTQYF
clone size: medium-sized; J gene: TRBJ1-5; D gene: NA; V gene: TRBV6-1; CDR3 DNA: TGTGCCAGCAGTGATATTTGGGGCAGCAATCAGCCCCAGCATTTT; CDR3 protein: CASSDIWGSNQPQHF
clone size: few; J gene: TRBJ2-4; D gene: NA; V gene: TRBV12-3/TRBV12-4; CDR3 DNA: TGTGCCAGCAGTTTACCTCCAACTGGCGAGGCCAAAAACATTCAGTACTTC; CDR3 protein: CASSLPPTGEAKNIQYF
clone size: few; J gene: TRBJ2-3; D gene: TRBD1; V gene: TRBV4-1; CDR3 DNA: TGCGCCAGCAAGTCCGGGACAGGGGGGAACACAGATACGCAGTATTTT; CDR3 protein: CASKSGTGGNTDTQYF
clone size: NA; J gene: TRBJ2-1; D gene: TRBD1; V gene: TRBV6-2/TRBV6-3; CDR3 DNA: TGTGCCAGCAGTTGGGGGCAGGGGGCGATGAATGAGCAGTTCTTC; CDR3 protein: CASSWGQGAMNEQFF
clone size: many; J gene: TRBJ1-1; D gene: TRBD1; V gene: TRBV12-3/TRBV12-4; CDR3 DNA: TGTGCCAGCAGTCCAACGACAGGGGGGAACACTGAAGCTTTCTTT; CDR3 protein: CASSPTTGGNTEAFF
clone size: many; J gene: TRBJ2-1; D gene: NA; V gene: TRBV4-1; CDR3 DNA: TGCGCCAGCAGCCAAGACGGGACGGTCTACAATGAGCAGTTCTTC; CDR3 protein: CASSQDGTVYNEQFF
clone size: few; J gene: TRBJ2-3; D gene: TRBD2; V gene: TRBV7-2; CDR3 DNA: TGTGCCAGCAGCTTACTAGCGGGGATCACAGATACGCAGTATTTT; CDR3 protein: CASSLLAGITDTQYF
clone size: NA; J gene: TRBJ2-3; D gene: TRBD1; V gene: TRBV7-9; CDR3 DNA: TGTGCCAGCAGCTACCGACAGGGAGCCACAGATACGCAGTATTTT; CDR3 protein: CASSYRQGATDTQYF
clone size: few; J gene: TRBJ2-2; D gene: NA; V gene: TRBV6-2/TRBV6-3; CDR3 DNA: TGTGCCAGCAGATTCGGGTCCGACACCGGGGAGCTGTTTTTT; CDR3 protein: CASRFGSDTGELFF
clone size: NA; J gene: TRBJ2-7; D gene: TRBD2; V gene: TRBV19; CDR3 DNA: TGTGCCAGTAGTATCTCCCTAGCGGGAGGGGATGAGCAGTACTTC; CDR3 protein: CASSISLAGGDEQYF
clone size: many; J gene: TRBJ2-3; D gene: TRBD2; V gene: TRBV6-5; CDR3 DNA: TGTGCCAGCAGCCCAGTAGCGGGGGGGAGCACAGATACGCAGTATTTT; CDR3 protein: CASSPVAGGSTDTQYF
clone size: few; J gene: TRBJ2-5; D gene: NA; V gene: TRBV11-3; CDR3 DNA: TGTGCCAGCAGAGGTATACAGGGCGGAGAGACCCAGTACTTC; CDR3 protein: CASRGIQGGETQYF